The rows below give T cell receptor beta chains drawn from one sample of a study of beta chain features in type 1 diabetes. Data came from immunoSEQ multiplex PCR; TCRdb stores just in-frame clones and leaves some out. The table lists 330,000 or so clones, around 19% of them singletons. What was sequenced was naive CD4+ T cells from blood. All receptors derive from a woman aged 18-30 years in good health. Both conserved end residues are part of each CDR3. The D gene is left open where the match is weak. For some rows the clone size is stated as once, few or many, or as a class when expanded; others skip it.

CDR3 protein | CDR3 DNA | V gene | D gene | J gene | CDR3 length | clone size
CASSEGRDRAHEQYF | TGTGCCAGCAGTGAAGGGAGGGACAGGGCCCACGAGCAGTACTTC | TRBV6-1 | TRBD1 | TRBJ2-7 | 15 | NA
CASSRAGKPYEQYF | TGCGCCAGCAGCCGAGCGGGGAAACCCTACGAGCAGTACTTC | TRBV5-1 | TRBD2 | TRBJ2-7 | 14 | few
CASSIGTGTDIQYF | TGTGCCAGCAGCATTGGGACAGGGACGGACATTCAGTACTTC | TRBV9 | TRBD1 | TRBJ2-4 | 14 | few
CASSRRYKSYNEQFF | TGTGCCAGCAGCAGGAGGTACAAGTCCTACAATGAGCAGTTCTTC | TRBV5-4 | NA | TRBJ2-1 | 15 | NA
CASSRLDSFSYEQYF | TGCGCCAGCAGCAGACTGGACAGTTTCTCCTACGAGCAGTACTTC | TRBV5-1 | NA | TRBJ2-7 | 15 | few
CASRGGRGRISSTEAFF | TGTGCCAGCAGAGGCGGCAGGGGGCGGATATCGTCCACTGAAGCTTTCTTT | TRBV2 | TRBD1 | TRBJ1-1 | 17 | few
CASSQPATETVAFF | TGCGCCAGCAGCCAACCTGCAACCGAGACAGTGGCTTTCTTT | TRBV4-1 | NA | TRBJ1-1 | 14 | NA
CASSKNSGTGFFGTGELFF | TGTGCCAGCAGCAAAAATTCCGGGACAGGGTTCTTTGGGACCGGGGAGCTGTTTTTT | TRBV5-4 | TRBD1 | TRBJ2-2 | 19 | NA
CASSESGVEAFF | TGTGCCAGCAGTGAATCCGGGGTGGAAGCTTTCTTT | TRBV2 | NA | TRBJ1-1 | 12 | few
CASSPNRVGANVLTF | TGTGCCAGCAGTCCGAACAGGGTTGGGGCCAACGTCCTGACTTTC | TRBV2 | NA | TRBJ2-6 | 15 | few
CASSLAGTIPGELFF | TGTGCCAGCAGCTTAGCCGGGACAATCCCCGGGGAGCTGTTTTTT | TRBV7-6 | NA | TRBJ2-2 | 15 | NA
CASSLAIGGRSGNTIYF | TGTGCCAGCAGCTTAGCGATCGGGGGTCGCTCTGGAAACACCATATATTTT | TRBV7-9 | NA | TRBJ1-3 | 17 | few
CASSAQGGAGYEQYF | TGTGCCAGCAGCGCTCAAGGGGGCGCCGGCTACGAGCAGTACTTC | TRBV9 | TRBD1 | TRBJ2-7 | 15 | NA
CASSLDRAGYTF | TGCGCCAGCAGCTTGGACAGGGCTGGCTACACCTTC | TRBV5-1 | NA | TRBJ1-2 | 12 | NA
CAWGQGGNQPQHF | TGTGCCTGGGGACAGGGTGGCAATCAGCCCCAGCATTTT | TRBV30 | TRBD1 | TRBJ1-5 | 13 | few
CASSNPGGQETQYF | TGTGCCAGCAGTAACCCGGGAGGCCAAGAGACCCAGTACTTC | TRBV6-1 | TRBD2 | TRBJ2-5 | 14 | NA
CASSLALVGDTEAFF | TGTGCCAGCAGCTTGGCCTTGGTAGGGGACACTGAAGCTTTCTTT | TRBV5-4 | NA | TRBJ1-1 | 15 | NA
CASSFDRAGEQYF | TGCGCCAGCAGTTTTGACAGGGCCGGGGAGCAGTACTTC | TRBV5-1 | TRBD1 | TRBJ2-7 | 13 | NA
CASSWGTEAGNEQFF | TGCGCCAGCAGCTGGGGGACAGAGGCTGGGAATGAGCAGTTCTTC | TRBV5-1 | TRBD1 | TRBJ2-1 | 15 | few
CASSYLNLPYEQYF | TGTGCCAGCAGCTACTTAAATCTCCCCTACGAGCAGTACTTC | TRBV7-9 | NA | TRBJ2-7 | 14 | NA
CASSMGAGTKNIQYF | TGTGCCAGCAGCATGGGGGCGGGCACCAAAAACATTCAGTACTTC | TRBV5-6 | NA | TRBJ2-4 | 15 | NA
CAWSGGTDTQYF | TGTGCCTGGAGTGGAGGGACAGATACGCAGTATTTT | TRBV30 | NA | TRBJ2-3 | 12 | NA
CASSLDGRAYNEQFF | TGTGCCAGCAGCCTCGATGGGAGGGCTTACAATGAGCAGTTCTTC | TRBV9 | TRBD2 | TRBJ2-1 | 15 | NA
CASSSYYPDNEQFF | TGTGCCAGCAGCTCGTACTATCCGGACAATGAGCAGTTCTTC | TRBV7-2 | NA | TRBJ2-1 | 14 | NA